Listed below are T cell receptor beta chains from one sample, sequenced in a study of cytomegalovirus exposure and HLA in healthy donors. Sequencing was performed with immunoSEQ multiplex PCR; in TCRdb, only in-frame clones are kept and a portion is missing. This table holds 150,000 to 200,000 clones, roughly four fifths found once. Sequencing was done on a sample of PBMCs. All receptors derive from a woman in her forties in good health and CMV-seronegative. CDR3s include the opening cysteine and the closing phenylalanine or tryptophan. Fields, in order: V gene, D gene, J gene, clone size, CDR3 length, CDR3 DNA, CDR3 protein. The D gene is left open where the match is weak. Clone sizes are given selectively: once, few, many, or a class where the clone is expanded.

v_gene: TRBV4-1
d_gene: TRBD1
j_gene: TRBJ1-5
abundance: few
len: 16
CDR3nt: TGCGCCAGCAGCCAAGAATGGGACAGGAGATATCAGCCCCAGCATTTT
CDR3aa: CASSQEWDRRYQPQHF

v_gene: TRBV6-1
d_gene: TRBD2
j_gene: TRBJ2-5
abundance: NA
len: 13
CDR3nt: TGTGCCACATTGACTAGCGGGGTGAGAGAGCAGTACTTC
CDR3aa: CATLTSGVREQYF

v_gene: TRBV28
d_gene: NA
j_gene: TRBJ1-5
abundance: NA
len: 14
CDR3nt: TGTGCCAGCTACCGGATGGGGCTAGGCCAGCCCCAGCATTTT
CDR3aa: CASYRMGLGQPQHF

v_gene: TRBV5-1
d_gene: NA
j_gene: TRBJ2-3
abundance: NA
len: 15
CDR3nt: TGCGCCAGCAGCTTGCCGGGACTCTCTCAGGATACGCAGTATTTT
CDR3aa: CASSLPGLSQDTQYF

v_gene: TRBV19
d_gene: TRBD1
j_gene: TRBJ2-5
abundance: NA
len: 14
CDR3nt: TGTGCCACCCACCAGGGGGTAGGGGGCCAGGCCCAGTACTTC
CDR3aa: CATHQGVGGQAQYF

v_gene: TRBV7-6
d_gene: NA
j_gene: TRBJ2-2
abundance: NA
len: 12
CDR3nt: TGTGCCAGCAGCTCTTACACCGGGGAGCTGTTTTTT
CDR3aa: CASSSYTGELFF

v_gene: TRBV11-1
d_gene: NA
j_gene: TRBJ2-7
abundance: NA
len: 13
CDR3nt: TGTGCCAGCAGCTTGGATACCTGGCGGCAGCAGTACTTC
CDR3aa: CASSLDTWRQQYF

v_gene: TRBV7-9
d_gene: NA
j_gene: TRBJ1-1
abundance: NA
len: 13
CDR3nt: TGTGCCAGCAGCTTAGAGGGGCTCACTGAAGCTTTCTTT
CDR3aa: CASSLEGLTEAFF

v_gene: TRBV5-6
d_gene: TRBD2
j_gene: TRBJ2-3
abundance: NA
len: 16
CDR3nt: TGTGCCAGCAGTAGGACTAGCGGGGGGTTCCCAGATACGCAGTATTTT
CDR3aa: CASSRTSGGFPDTQYF

v_gene: TRBV7-9
d_gene: TRBD1
j_gene: TRBJ1-4
abundance: NA
len: 14
CDR3nt: TGTGCCAGCAGCCGGACAGGGGATAATGAAAAACTGTTTTTT
CDR3aa: CASSRTGDNEKLFF

v_gene: TRBV19
d_gene: TRBD2
j_gene: TRBJ2-7
abundance: once
len: 13
CDR3nt: TGTGCCAGTAGGGGAGGGGACCCCTACGAGCAGTACTTC
CDR3aa: CASRGGDPYEQYF

v_gene: TRBV11-2
d_gene: TRBD2
j_gene: TRBJ2-3
abundance: NA
len: 16
CDR3nt: TGTGCCAGCAGCTTAGGGCCAGCGGGGTTCACAGATACGCAGTATTTT
CDR3aa: CASSLGPAGFTDTQYF

v_gene: TRBV18
d_gene: TRBD1
j_gene: TRBJ1-1
abundance: NA
len: 14
CDR3nt: TGTGCCAGCTCACCCCTGGACAGGGGAACTGAAGCTTTCTTT
CDR3aa: CASSPLDRGTEAFF

v_gene: TRBV6-6
d_gene: NA
j_gene: TRBJ1-5
abundance: few
len: 13
CDR3nt: TGTGCCAGCGGAACAGGCGACAATCAGCCCCAGCATTTT
CDR3aa: CASGTGDNQPQHF

v_gene: TRBV14
d_gene: TRBD1
j_gene: TRBJ1-6
abundance: NA
len: 15
CDR3nt: TGTGCCAGCAGCCAGCGACAGGGCAGTAATTCACCCCTCCACTTT
CDR3aa: CASSQRQGSNSPLHF

v_gene: TRBV6-1
d_gene: NA
j_gene: TRBJ1-1
abundance: few
len: 15
CDR3nt: TGTGCCAGCAGTGAATTGTTAACTAAGAACACTGAAGCTTTCTTT
CDR3aa: CASSELLTKNTEAFF

v_gene: TRBV10-2
d_gene: TRBD1
j_gene: TRBJ2-7
abundance: NA
len: 15
CDR3nt: TGCGCCAGCCAGCTGTCGGGACAGGGTCCTCGTGGTATGAACTTC
CDR3aa: CASQLSGQGPRGMNF

v_gene: TRBV9
d_gene: TRBD1
j_gene: TRBJ1-2
abundance: NA
len: 14
CDR3nt: TGTGCCAGCAGCCTCACAGGGGGTTTCTATGGCTACACCTTC
CDR3aa: CASSLTGGFYGYTF

v_gene: TRBV7-9
d_gene: NA
j_gene: TRBJ2-3
abundance: NA
len: 16
CDR3nt: TGTGCCAGCAGCACCACGACAGGTCCTAGCACAGATACGCAGTATTTT
CDR3aa: CASSTTTGPSTDTQYF

v_gene: TRBV19
d_gene: TRBD1
j_gene: TRBJ1-1
abundance: NA
len: 14
CDR3nt: TGTGCCAGTAGTGATCACAGGGGGAACACTGAAGCTTTCTTT
CDR3aa: CASSDHRGNTEAFF

v_gene: TRBV7-9
d_gene: TRBD1
j_gene: TRBJ2-1
abundance: NA
len: 16
CDR3nt: TGTGCCAGCAGCCGGCTAGGACAGGCTAAGTCCGATGAGCAGTTCTTC
CDR3aa: CASSRLGQAKSDEQFF

v_gene: TRBV19
d_gene: NA
j_gene: TRBJ1-1
abundance: NA
len: 13
CDR3nt: TGTGCCAGTAGTACCGTTCGGGACACTGAAGCTTTCTTT
CDR3aa: CASSTVRDTEAFF

v_gene: TRBV14
d_gene: NA
j_gene: TRBJ2-2
abundance: NA
len: 15
CDR3nt: TGTGCCAGCAGCCAGGTCGAGACTATCACCGGGGAGCTGTTTTTT
CDR3aa: CASSQVETITGELFF

v_gene: TRBV19
d_gene: NA
j_gene: TRBJ2-7
abundance: NA
len: 14
CDR3nt: TGTGCCAGTAGTCAAGGGGCGAATTCATACGAGCAGTACTTC
CDR3aa: CASSQGANSYEQYF

v_gene: TRBV7-8
d_gene: NA
j_gene: TRBJ2-7
abundance: NA
len: 14
CDR3nt: TGTGCCAGCAGCCCCACCCCTAGTAGTCGCGAGCAGTACTTC
CDR3aa: CASSPTPSSREQYF

v_gene: TRBV2
d_gene: NA
j_gene: TRBJ2-2
abundance: NA
len: 12
CDR3nt: TGTGCCAGCAGTGACAGAGGCGGGGAGCTGTTTTTT
CDR3aa: CASSDRGGELFF

v_gene: TRBV5-1
d_gene: NA
j_gene: TRBJ2-3
abundance: few
len: 15
CDR3nt: TGCGCCAGCAGCTTGGTCGCCCCGGGTACAGATACGCAGTATTTT
CDR3aa: CASSLVAPGTDTQYF

v_gene: TRBV5-1
d_gene: TRBD1
j_gene: TRBJ2-1
abundance: NA
len: 15
CDR3nt: TGCGCCAGCAGCTTGTGGGGACAGGATTACAATGAGCAGTTCTTC
CDR3aa: CASSLWGQDYNEQFF

v_gene: TRBV2
d_gene: TRBD1
j_gene: TRBJ1-1
abundance: NA
len: 14
CDR3nt: TGTGCCAGCAGATACTCTGGGACAGAGGTAGGAGCTTTCTTT
CDR3aa: CASRYSGTEVGAFF

v_gene: TRBV19
d_gene: NA
j_gene: TRBJ2-2
abundance: once
len: 15
CDR3nt: TGTGCCAGTAGGCTAGCGGGGACAGGCACCGGGGAGCTGTTTTTT
CDR3aa: CASRLAGTGTGELFF

v_gene: TRBV19
d_gene: TRBD1
j_gene: TRBJ1-2
abundance: NA
len: 11
CDR3nt: TGTGCCAGTAGGGACAGGGTTGGCTACACCTTC
CDR3aa: CASRDRVGYTF

v_gene: TRBV7-2
d_gene: TRBD2
j_gene: TRBJ2-7
abundance: few
len: 19
CDR3nt: TGTGCCAGCAGCGCATCAGGGGAAGCTAGCGGGGACTACTTCTACGAGCAGTACTTC
CDR3aa: CASSASGEASGDYFYEQYF

v_gene: TRBV6-6
d_gene: NA
j_gene: TRBJ2-1
abundance: NA
len: 14
CDR3nt: TGTGCCAGCAGTTATACGACACCGTACAATGAGCAGTTCTTC
CDR3aa: CASSYTTPYNEQFF